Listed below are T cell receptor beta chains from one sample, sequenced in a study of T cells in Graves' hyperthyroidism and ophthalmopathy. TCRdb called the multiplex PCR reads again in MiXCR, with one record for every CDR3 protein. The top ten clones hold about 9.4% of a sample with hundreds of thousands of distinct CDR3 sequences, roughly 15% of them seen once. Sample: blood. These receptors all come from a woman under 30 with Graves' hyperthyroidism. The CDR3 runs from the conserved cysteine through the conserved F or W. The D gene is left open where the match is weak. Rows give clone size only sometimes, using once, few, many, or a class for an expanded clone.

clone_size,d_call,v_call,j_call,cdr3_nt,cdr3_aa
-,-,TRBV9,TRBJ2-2,TGTGCCAGCAGTAAATCGAACACCGGGGAGCTGTTTTTT,CASSKSNTGELFF
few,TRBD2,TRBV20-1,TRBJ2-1,TGCAGTGCTAGAGAAGGGGCGGGAGGGCATAATGAGCAGTTCTTC,CSAREGAGGHNEQFF
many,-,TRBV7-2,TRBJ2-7,TGTGCCAGCAGCAAGTGGGACGAGCAGTACTTC,CASSKWDEQYF
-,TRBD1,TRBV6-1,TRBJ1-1,TGTGCCAGCAGCCACAGGGGGGATCCCACTGAAGCTTTCTTT,CASSHRGDPTEAFF
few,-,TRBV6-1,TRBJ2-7,TGTGCCAGCAGTGACTTTGGGGTCCTTACTAACTACGAGCAGTACTTC,CASSDFGVLTNYEQYF
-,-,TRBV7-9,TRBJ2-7,TGTGCCAGCAGCTTCGCAGTTTCGCTCGAGCAGTACTTC,CASSFAVSLEQYF
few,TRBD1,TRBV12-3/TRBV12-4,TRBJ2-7,TGTGCCAGCAGTATACAGGGGGTGGGCTCCTACGAACAGTACTTC,CASSIQGVGSYEQYF
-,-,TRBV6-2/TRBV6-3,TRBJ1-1,TGTGCCAGCAGTTACTCGACGGGAATACGCACTGAAGCTTTCTTT,CASSYSTGIRTEAFF
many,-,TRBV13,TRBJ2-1,TGTGCCAGCAGCTCACGGAAGGGGGGGTATGAGCAGTTCTTC,CASSSRKGGYEQFF
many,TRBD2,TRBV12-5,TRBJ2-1,TGTGCTAGTGGTTCCGGGACTAGCGGGAATGGGGTGAACAATGAGCAGTTCTTC,CASGSGTSGNGVNNEQFF